This entry lists 12 T cell receptor beta chains sequenced from one sample in a study of blood T cell repertoires in COVID-19. TCRdb keeps only in-frame clones here, not all; method: immunoSEQ multiplex PCR. The table has 310,000 or so clones, more than 75% seen once. What was sequenced was peripheral blood. All receptors come from a man between 70 and 80 years old with acute or convalescent COVID-19.

This clone was seen just once. This rearrangement joins TRBV4-3 to TRBJ2-7; D gene ambiguous. The CDR3 totals 13 residues. Trimming left V 1 base short and J 0 bases short, with 4 bases between. Germline V gives CDR1 LGHNA, CDR2 YSLEER. The CDR3 DNA follows: TGCGCCAGCAGCCAAGCTAGCTCCTACGAGCAGTACTTC. It translates to CASSQASSYEQYF.

The count of this clone is one. The V call is TRBV9, the J call TRBJ2-5, with D perhaps TRBD2 (7 bases). Trimming pared 0 bases from V and 1 base from J, leaving 10 bases between. Germline-derived CDR1 and CDR2 are SGDLS and YYNGEE. The CDR3 sequence is 15 residues long. As DNA, the CDR3 is TGTGCCAGCAGCGTAGGGGGGGGCCCCCAAGAGACCCAGTACTTC. Its translation: CASSVGGGPQETQYF.

The chain employs TRBV19 and TRBJ1-6; a possible D gene is TRBD1 (6 bases). The CDR3 extends over 14 amino acids. V was cut by 7 bases and J by 6 bases, with 13 bases left in between. Germline CDR1 is LNHDA and CDR2 is SQIVND (reference sequence). The CDR3 loop reads CASKQQGANSPLHF. The CDR3 DNA follows: TGTGCCAGTAAACAACAGGGTGCTAATTCACCCCTCCACTTT.

This clone came up once. The chain employs TRBV6-6 and TRBJ2-1; D may be TRBD2 (5 bases). Germline V gene sequence: CDR1 MNHNY, CDR2 SVGAGI (reference sequence). CDR3 length: 14 residues. The V end lost 3 bases, the J end lost 2 bases, and 8 bases lay between the germline ends. CDR3 loop: CASSYVGAYNEQFF. DNA of the CDR3: TGTGCCAGCAGTTATGTCGGGGCCTACAATGAGCAGTTCTTC.

The CDR3 DNA is TGTGCCAGCTCACCACGAGATGGAGGGGAGAATGAAAAACTGTTTTTT. This codes for CASSPRDGGENEKLFF. The chain combines TRBV18 with TRBJ1-4; the D gene is possibly TRBD1 (5 bases). The CDR3 has 16 amino acids. Trimming removed 1 base at V and 5 bases at J, with 14 bases between. Germline CDR1 KGHSH, CDR2 LQKENI.

The J gene is TRBJ1-1, the V gene TRBV4-3; no clear D. This CDR3 is 17 amino acids long. Looked up from germline, CDR1 is LGHNA and CDR2 is YSLEER. The V end lost 0 bases, the J end lost 2 bases, and 16 bases lay between the germline ends. CDR3 amino acids: CASSQDVREQYNTEAFF. The CDR3 bases are TGCGCCAGCAGCCAAGATGTGCGGGAGCAGTATAACACTGAAGCTTTCTTT.

The V call is TRBV5-1, the J call TRBJ2-1, with 9 positions matching TRBD1. Germline V gives CDR1 SGHRS, CDR2 YFSETQ. The CDR3 is 15 residues long. Trimming at V came to 5 bases and at J to 2 bases, leaving 5 bases not matched to a gene. In DNA, the CDR3 is TGCGCCAGCAGGGAGGGACAGGGTGCCTACAATGAGCAGTTCTTC. This codes for CASREGQGAYNEQFF.

Worth noting for this clone: The junction and the germline gene differ at one end; a read error may be behind it. Other DNA sequences from this sample encode an identical CDR3 as well. The rearrangement joins TRBV7-2 to TRBJ2-2; D may be TRBD1 (6 bases). CDR3 size: 16 residues. Germline V gene data show CDR1 as SGHTA and CDR2 as FQGNSA. The CDR3 region is CASSLQGTRNTGELFF. The CDR3 DNA is TGTGCCAGCAGCTTACAGGGGACAAGGAACACTGGGGAGCTGTTTTTT.

The V call is TRBV6-5, the J call TRBJ1-1, with D possibly TRBD1 on 6 matching bases. V dropped 8 bases and J dropped 2 bases, with 12 bases sitting between them. Germline V gene data show CDR1 as MNHEY and CDR2 as SVGAGI. CDR3 length: 13 amino acids. CDR3: CASGRGFNTEAFF. CDR3 DNA sequence: TGTGCCAGCGGGAGGGGGTTCAACACTGAAGCTTTCTTT.

In DNA form, the CDR3 reads TGTGCCAGCAGCCGCCCCCCGACAGGGGTTTGGAACACTGAAGCTTTCTTT. It yields the protein CASSRPPTGVWNTEAFF. The chain is built from TRBV7-2 and TRBJ1-1; 8 nucleotides line up with TRBD1. Germline V gives CDR1 SGHTA, CDR2 FQGNSA. The CDR3 runs to 17 residues. J gave up 1 base and V 5 bases, and 12 bases lay outside the gene matches.

J is TRBJ2-3 and V is TRBV2; 8 bases match TRBD2. The CDR3 spans 17 residues. Germline V CDR1 and CDR2: SNHLY, FYNNEI. Trimming at V came to 0 bases and at J to 2 bases, leaving 7 bases not matched to a gene. The CDR3 reads CASSEALSGAHTDTQYF. As DNA, the CDR3 is TGTGCCAGCAGTGAAGCGCTTAGCGGGGCCCACACAGATACGCAGTATTTT. The whole variable domain, filled in from reference TRBV2 and TRBJ2-3, reads EPEVTQTPSHQVTQMGQEVILRCVPISNHLYFYWYRQILGQKVEFLVSFYNNEISEKSEIFDDQFSVERPDGSNFTLKIRSTKLEDSAMYFCASSEALSGAHTDTQYFGPGTRLTVL.

This sequence joins TRBV12-3 or TRBV12-4 and TRBJ1-1; D might be TRBD1 (5 bases). V lost 0 bases and J 12 bases, leaving 14 bases between the germline ends. This CDR3 contains 13 residues. The CDR3, as DNA: TGTGCCAGCAGTTTAGCCAGGGTCGAACGTCCTTTCTTT. This translates into CASSLARVERPFF.